One and the same sample provided the 10 T cell receptor beta chains below, sequenced in a study of control samples from healthy donors and cancer patients (dated by TCRdb to 2018 to 2021). The method behind the library was the immunoSEQ multiplex PCR assay. Not all clones reach the TCRdb copy of this immuneACCESS table, which keeps in-frame sequences only. Checked studies attribute under half of the gap to unresolved V genes and leave the rest unexplained. This sample is represented by about 150,000 clones; over 90% of them were singletons. Of the sample, around 2.5% falls within the top ten clones. The sample comprised blood. These receptors all come from a man aged 50 to 59 in good health.

This chain connects TRBV3-1 (or the pseudogene TRBV3-2) to TRBJ1-1, with D possibly being TRBD1 (5 bases). Trimming removed 1 base from V and 0 bases from J, with 12 bases in between. CDR1 is LGHDT and CDR2 is YNNKEL in the germline V gene (reference sequence). This CDR3 region has 16 residues. The CDR3 nucleotides are TGTGCCAGCAGCCAAGTCAGGGTTCTCATGAACACTGAAGCTTTCTTT. It is translated as CASSQVRVLMNTEAFF.

This chain uses TRBV6-5 with TRBJ2-7; unclear D gene. The V and J ends lost 0 bases and 5 bases respectively, with 5 bases between them. Germline CDR1 and CDR2: MNHEY and SVGAGI. There are 12 residues in the CDR3. CDR3 bases: TGTGCCAGCAGTTACTCAAAGCACGAGCAGTACTTC. Protein product: CASSYSKHEQYF.

The genes are TRBV5-1 and TRBJ2-7; a possible D gene is TRBD1 (6 bases). Germline CDR1 reads SGHRS; CDR2 reads YFSETQ. The CDR3 is made up of 14 amino acids. V lost 3 bases and J 2 bases, leaving 12 bases between the germline ends. As DNA, the CDR3 is TGCGCCAGCAGCTATCGGACAGAGCCCTACGAGCAGTACTTC. Translated: CASSYRTEPYEQYF.

This sequence joins TRBV24-1 and TRBJ1-2; D not resolved. V shed 6 bases and J shed 7 bases, with 11 bases lying between them. Germline V gene data show CDR1 as KGHDR and CDR2 as SFDVKD. The CDR3 contains 12 residues. CDR3 coding DNA: TGTGCCACCAGTCAGGCGACGGTTGGCTACACCTTC. This translates into CATSQATVGYTF.

This chain joins TRBV11-2 and TRBJ1-4; D unclear. Germline assignment: CDR1 SGHAT and CDR2 FQNNGV. This CDR3 spans 13 amino acids. Deletions cut 0 bases from V and 10 bases from J, with 9 bases between. The CDR3 DNA follows: TGTGCCAGCAGCTTAGAATCGGCGGGAAAACTGTTTTTT. Its protein product is CASSLESAGKLFF.

The CDR3, as DNA: TGTGCCAGTAGTATCCTAGGGTGGGAGACCCAGTACTTC. Translated, it gives CASSILGWETQYF. The chain uses TRBV19 and TRBJ2-5; D is undetermined. Germline lookup yields CDR1 LNHDA and CDR2 SQIVND (reference sequence). Trimming stripped 3 bases from V and 5 bases from J, with 10 bases between. The CDR3 length is 13 residues. The whole variable domain, filled in from reference TRBV19 and TRBJ2-5, reads DGGITQSPKYLFRKEGQNVTLSCEQNLNHDAMYWYRQDPGQGLRLIYYSQIVNDFQKGDIAEGYSVSREKKESFPLTVTSAQKNPTAFYLCASSILGWETQYFGPGTRLLVL.

The chain recombines TRBV10-3 with TRBJ2-5, with D maybe TRBD1 (7 bases). The germline V gene has CDR1 ENHRY and CDR2 SYGVKD. This CDR3 spans 14 amino acids. Trimming took 4 bases from V and 5 from J, leaving 14 bases between them. This CDR3 is CAISGSRGAETQYF. CDR3 sequence (DNA): TGTGCCATCAGTGGGAGCAGGGGGGCGGAGACCCAGTACTTC.

The J gene is TRBJ1-2, the V gene TRBV25-1; unclear D gene. There are 12 residues in the CDR3. Trimming shortened V by 0 bases and J by 4 bases, and 3 bases separated the two germline ends. CDR1 is MGHDK, CDR2 SYGVNS, per germline. CDR3 sequence reads: CASSEYSYGYTF. The CDR3 DNA reads as TGTGCCAGCAGTGAATACAGCTATGGCTACACCTTC.

This chain uses TRBV3-1 (or the pseudogene TRBV3-2) with TRBJ1-6, with 10 bases matching TRBD1. CDR3 length: 16 residues. V gave up 1 base and J gave up 10 bases; unmatched junction bases: 7. CDR1 is LGHDT, CDR2 YNNKEL, per germline (reference sequence). In DNA, the CDR3 is TGTGCCAGCAGCCAAGGGCCCCCGGGACAGGGGTCACCCCTCCACTTT. Residues: CASSQGPPGQGSPLHF.

The chain combines TRBV10-3 with TRBJ1-6; possible D gene TRBD1, 6 bases. This CDR3 has 14 amino acids. V was shortened by 4 bases and J by 6 bases, with 10 bases between the two germline ends. Per germline, CDR1 ENHRY and CDR2 SYGVKD. For the CDR3, the DNA is TGTGCCATCAGTGTTGTCAGGGGTAATTCACCCCTCCACTTT. It translates to CAISVVRGNSPLHF.